The T cell receptor beta chain described here comes from a study of CXCR3-negative and CXCR3-positive naive CD8 T cells. General study findings and limits: More hydrophobic TRB CDR3s were found in CXCR3-positive naive cells than in CXCR3-negative naive cells. Naive CXCR3-negative cells resembled naive CXCR3-positive cells in TRBV-TRBJ usage; memory cells differed. Naive subsets displayed similar surface CD5, and TCR strength was inferred from TRB CDR3 properties.

Libraries were UMI-labeled 5' RACE TRB cDNA. TCRdb reworked the 5' RACE reads into one entry per CDR3 protein, no DNA. In total, the table holds approximately 120,000 distinct CDR3 sequences. Among CD8+ T cells, naive ones were CD45RO-CCR7+CD27+CD95-. The CDR3 consists of 13 residues. The germline V gene has CDR1 SEHNR and CDR2 FQNEAQ (reference sequence). In regard to this clonotype: What it binds is unknown.

The clonotype originates from a human donor in good health. Some clones in this sample may be carry-over from other donors' samples. The sequenced sample consisted of naive CXCR3+ CD8+ T cells from blood. Subset reported: CD45RO-CCR7+CD27+CD95- naive CD8+ T cells expressing CXCR3 (TNR3+). V usage is TRBV7-9 and J usage is TRBJ2-7. The CDR3 spells CAGSLNRTYEQYF.